The rows below give T cell receptor beta chains drawn from one sample of a study of beta chain features in type 1 diabetes. Clones were sequenced by immunoSEQ multiplex PCR, and TCRdb holds only the in-frame ones, with some missing. This sample yields 150,000 to 200,000 clones, of which over 7.5% are seen a single time; 2% to 3% belongs to the top ten. Specimen: central memory CD4+ T cells from blood. Every receptor here comes from a woman younger than 35 in good health. The CDR3 runs from the conserved cysteine through the conserved F or W. The order of the fields is CDR3 protein, CDR3 DNA, V gene, J gene, D gene, clone size. A D gene is named only where the DNA matches it firmly. A clone size is listed for some rows: how often the clone was seen (once, few, many), or a class if it is expanded.

CASSFRQGDSPLHF,TGTGCCAGCAGCTTCCGACAGGGAGATTCACCCCTCCACTTT,TRBV7-2,TRBJ1-6,TRBD1,.
CASRPGTGQETQYF,TGTGCCAGCAGGCCCGGGACAGGGCAGGAGACCCAGTACTTC,TRBV6-6,TRBJ2-5,TRBD1,.
CASSGRTGDNEQFF,TGTGCCAGCAGTGGACGGACTGGTGACAATGAGCAGTTCTTC,TRBV6-1,TRBJ2-1,.,.
CASSLAGGANEKLFF,TGTGCCAGCAGCTTAGCAGGGGGTGCTAATGAAAAACTGTTTTTT,TRBV11-2,TRBJ1-4,TRBD1,.
CASSVQGLYIDTQYF,TGTGCCAGCAGCGTTCAGGGACTCTATATAGATACGCAGTATTTT,TRBV9,TRBJ2-3,.,few
CASSQEGGAPGRTQYF,TGTGCCAGCAGCCAAGAGGGGGGGGCCCCAGGGCGGACCCAGTACTTC,TRBV4-2,TRBJ2-5,.,few
CASSSTRQGGGYTF,TGTGCCAGCAGCTCAACTCGACAGGGGGGTGGCTACACCTTC,TRBV5-6,TRBJ1-2,TRBD1,few
CASSLARNTEAFF,TGTGCCAGCAGCTTAGCCAGAAACACTGAAGCTTTCTTT,TRBV7-9,TRBJ1-1,.,many
CAWKLAGNTGELFF,TGTGCCTGGAAACTAGCGGGGAACACCGGGGAGCTGTTTTTT,TRBV30,TRBJ2-2,TRBD2,few
CASSTGEIQETQYF,TGCGCCAGCAGCACAGGGGAAATCCAAGAGACCCAGTACTTC,TRBV5-1,TRBJ2-5,TRBD1,.
CAISRTGAEQFF,TGTGCCATCAGTCGGACAGGGGCTGAGCAGTTCTTC,TRBV10-3,TRBJ2-1,TRBD1,few
CASSGDKNTEAFF,TGTGCCAGCTCAGGGGACAAAAACACTGAAGCTTTCTTT,TRBV18,TRBJ1-1,.,few
CASRAGGNQPQHF,TGTGCCAGCAGGGCCGGGGGGAATCAGCCCCAGCATTTT,TRBV6-5,TRBJ1-5,.,many
CASGSGTGDQPQHF,TGTGCCAGCGGCTCCGGGACAGGGGATCAGCCCCAGCATTTT,TRBV5-8,TRBJ1-5,TRBD1,many
CASSQDHGLGAFF,TGTGCCAGCAGCCAAGATCATGGACTTGGGGCTTTCTTT,TRBV14,TRBJ1-1,.,few
CAITGGVSTDTQYF,TGTGCCATCACCGGAGGGGTTAGCACAGATACGCAGTATTTT,TRBV10-3,TRBJ2-3,.,few
CASSQDSAYNEQFF,TGTGCCAGCAGCCAAGATTCTGCCTACAATGAGCAGTTCTTC,TRBV4-2,TRBJ2-1,.,.
CAWQGIVKTQYF,TGTGCCTGGCAGGGTATAGTAAAGACCCAGTACTTC,TRBV30,TRBJ2-5,.,.
CASSGGGIEQFF,TGTGCCAGCAGCGGGGGGGGAATTGAGCAGTTCTTC,TRBV2,TRBJ2-1,TRBD2,few
CASSYDEGSSYEQYF,TGTGCCAGCAGTTACGACGAAGGGAGCTCCTACGAGCAGTACTTC,TRBV6-5,TRBJ2-7,.,.
CAWSGQGSSPLHF,TGTGCCTGGAGTGGTCAGGGTTCCTCACCCCTCCACTTT,TRBV30,TRBJ1-6,.,few
CASSERGKTEAFF,TGTGCCAGCAGTGAGAGGGGGAAGACTGAAGCTTTCTTT,TRBV2,TRBJ1-1,.,few
CASEGQGTETQYF,TGTGCCAGCGAGGGACAGGGGACGGAGACCCAGTACTTC,TRBV18,TRBJ2-5,TRBD1,.
CATSRGGSTDTQYF,TGCGCCACCTCAAGAGGAGGGAGTACAGATACGCAGTATTTT,TRBV5-1,TRBJ2-3,.,.
CASNQEGPGANVLTF,TGTGCCAGTAACCAGGAGGGCCCTGGGGCCAACGTCCTGACTTTC,TRBV19,TRBJ2-6,.,once
CAWSKGGTRDTQYF,TGTGCCTGGAGTAAGGGCGGGACGAGGGATACGCAGTATTTT,TRBV30,TRBJ2-3,.,.
CASSQVSGSPYEQYF,TGCGCCAGCAGCCAAGTTAGCGGGAGCCCTTACGAGCAGTACTTC,TRBV4-1,TRBJ2-7,TRBD2,.
CASSQGSGGAVETQYF,TGCGCCAGCAGCCAGGGTAGCGGGGGGGCTGTAGAGACCCAGTACTTC,TRBV4-3,TRBJ2-5,TRBD2,few
CASSQVGYEQYF,TGTGCCAGCAGCCAAGTCGGTTACGAGCAGTACTTC,TRBV14,TRBJ2-7,.,.
CASSLPSRTEAFF,TGTGCCAGCAGCCTACCGTCCCGCACTGAAGCTTTCTTT,TRBV7-2,TRBJ1-1,.,few
CASSQDARGSYNEQFF,TGCGCCAGCAGCCAAGATGCCAGGGGCTCCTACAATGAGCAGTTCTTC,TRBV4-3,TRBJ2-1,.,.
CASSPGLGQETQYF,TGTGCCAGCTCACCAGGACTGGGCCAAGAGACCCAGTACTTC,TRBV18,TRBJ2-5,.,few
CASSQTGYGYTF,TGCGCCAGCAGTCAGACAGGGTATGGCTACACCTTC,TRBV23-1,TRBJ1-2,TRBD1,few
CASRDSDYGYTF,TGTGCCAGTAGAGACAGCGACTATGGCTACACCTTC,TRBV19,TRBJ1-2,.,.
CAWEPPSTDTQYF,TGTGCCTGGGAGCCCCCTAGCACAGATACGCAGTATTTT,TRBV30,TRBJ2-3,.,.
CAWRTGGRSFTDTQYF,TGTGCCTGGAGAACGGGAGGCCGATCCTTCACAGATACGCAGTATTTT,TRBV30,TRBJ2-3,TRBD2,.
CSVVVAAGNTIYF,TGCAGCGTGGTTGTTGCAGCTGGAAACACCATATATTTT,TRBV29-1,TRBJ1-3,.,few
CASSLSGGQTVYGYTF,TGTGCCAGCAGCTTGTCAGGCGGACAAACCGTCTATGGCTACACCTTC,TRBV7-2,TRBJ1-2,.,once
CASSLAGAGSTDTQYF,TGTGCCAGCAGCTTAGCTGGGGCAGGGAGCACAGATACGCAGTATTTT,TRBV11-2,TRBJ2-3,.,.
CASSQELTAGNTIYF,TGCGCCAGCAGCCAAGAACTTACAGCTGGAAACACCATATATTTT,TRBV4-1,TRBJ1-3,.,few
CASSLSGVGTDTQYF,TGCGCCAGCAGCTTGTCGGGGGTTGGCACAGATACGCAGTATTTT,TRBV5-1,TRBJ2-3,.,.
CASSLKESRRSASYEQYF,TGTGCCAGCAGTTTAAAAGAGAGTCGGAGATCTGCGTCCTACGAGCAGTACTTC,TRBV27,TRBJ2-7,.,few
CASRRQGAMNTEAFF,TGCGCCAGCAGGAGACAGGGGGCAATGAACACTGAAGCTTTCTTT,TRBV5-1,TRBJ1-1,TRBD1,once
CASSGSGLAPYEQYF,TGTGCCAGCAGTGGATCGGGACTAGCCCCCTACGAGCAGTACTTC,TRBV28,TRBJ2-7,TRBD2,.
CASRQGLAEETQYF,TGTGCCAGCAGACAGGGACTAGCGGAAGAGACCCAGTACTTC,TRBV6-5,TRBJ2-5,TRBD2,.